This T cell receptor beta chain was profiled in a study of T cells in women clearing cervical HPV infection. The CDR3 contains 11 residues. CDR1 is DFQATT and CDR2 is SNEGSKA in the germline V gene (reference sequence). Trimming left V 6 bases short and J 5 bases short, with 8 bases between. Note on this clone: The read ends 3 residues shy of where the CDR3 ends; the end is completed using the germline J gene.

Profiled with immunoSEQ multiplex PCR; TCRdb holds only in-frame clones, not every one. The data show around 30,000 clones, and the top ten clones hold 7.5% to 10%. The V call is TRBV20-1, the J call TRBJ1-5; a possible D gene is TRBD1 (5 bases). The receptor comes from a woman between 18 and 70 years old with a cervical HPV16 infection that either progressed to CIN3+ or cleared (not recorded which). Sequencing input: blood buffy coat. The DNA read from the CDR3 is TGCAGTGCGGGGGGTGATCAGCCC. Residues: CSAGGDQP. Given in full, the CDR3 is CSAGGDQPQHF.